This TCR beta chain was identified during a study of response to subunit inactivated influenza vaccine. J gave up 1 base and V 5 bases, and 3 bases lay outside the gene matches. From germline, CDR1 is MNHEY and CDR2 SMNVEV (reference sequence). CDR3 size: 16 residues. Via MiXCR, TCRdb re-called the RT-PCR reads, giving one row per CDR3 protein. The data hold some 800,000 distinct CDR3 sequences, with 21% observed a single time. This TCR was sampled from a man in his fifties or sixties who received an inactivated influenza vaccine. This chain joins TRBV27 and TRBJ2-5, with 14 bases lining up with TRBD2. Specimen: PBMCs from blood, collected 4 to 6 days after vaccination. CDR3 sequence (DNA): TGTGCCAGCAGTCCAGGGACTAGCGGGAGCCAAGAGACCCAGTACTTC. It codes for CASSPGTSGSQETQYF.